This T cell receptor beta chain was retrieved from a study of breast tumors, draining lymph nodes, adjacent tissues. The study, taken as a whole, reports: Data fit most tumor T cells coming from lymph node, expanding in tumor. Compared with lymph nodes, tumors were less diverse; compared with nontumor tissue, more.

The lymph nodes were axillary draining lymph nodes from breast cancer patients. One entry per CDR3 protein results from TCRdb running MiXCR on the multiplex PCR reads. There are 200,000 to 250,000 distinct CDR3 sequences in the sample; about 30% occur only once, and 1.1% to 1.5% lies in the top ten. The CDR3 is made up of 16 amino acids. V lost 0 bases to trimming and J lost 0 bases; unmatched junction nucleotides: 3. CDR1 and CDR2 (germline): MGHRA, YSYEKL. Comments on this clonotype: What it binds is unknown.

The chain carries TRBV4-1 and TRBJ2-3; the match to TRBD2 covers 7 bases. The sample was axillary lymph node tissue. This TCR was sampled from a female donor with breast cancer. Some clones in this sample may be carry-over from other donors' samples. DNA of the CDR3: TGCGCCAGCAGCCAAGATCAGCGGGGAAGCACAGATACGCAGTATTTT. Translating gives CASSQDQRGSTDTQYF.